This paragraph covers one T cell receptor beta chain sequence. This specimen belongs to a study of blood T cell repertoires in COVID-19. This CDR3 contains 15 residues. The V and J ends lost 0 bases and 7 bases, in that order; junction bases with no gene match: 9. Germline V CDR1 and CDR2: SGHDT, YYEEEE. The protocol was immunoSEQ multiplex PCR, while the TCRdb copy is restricted to in-frame clones and leaves out a portion. The sample contains about 260,000 clones, about 90% of which appear only once. The chain couples TRBV5-6 to TRBJ2-7; TRBD1 matches at 8 bases. The sample was peripheral blood. This TCR was recovered from a woman aged 50 to 60 who had recovered from COVID-19. CDR3 residues: CASSLGPRGQWEQYF. The CDR3 bases are TGTGCCAGCAGCTTGGGCCCCAGGGGGCAGTGGGAGCAGTACTTC.